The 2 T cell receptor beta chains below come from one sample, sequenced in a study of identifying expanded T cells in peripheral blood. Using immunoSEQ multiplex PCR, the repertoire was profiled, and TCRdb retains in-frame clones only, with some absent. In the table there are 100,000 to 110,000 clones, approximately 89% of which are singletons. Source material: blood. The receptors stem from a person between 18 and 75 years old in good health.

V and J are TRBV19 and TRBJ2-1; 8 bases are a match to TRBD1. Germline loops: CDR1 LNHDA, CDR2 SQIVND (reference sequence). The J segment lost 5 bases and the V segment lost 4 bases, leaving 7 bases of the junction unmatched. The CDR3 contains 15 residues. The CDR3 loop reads CASSKGQGADNEQFF. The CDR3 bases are TGTGCCAGTAGTAAAGGACAGGGCGCAGACAATGAGCAGTTCTTC.

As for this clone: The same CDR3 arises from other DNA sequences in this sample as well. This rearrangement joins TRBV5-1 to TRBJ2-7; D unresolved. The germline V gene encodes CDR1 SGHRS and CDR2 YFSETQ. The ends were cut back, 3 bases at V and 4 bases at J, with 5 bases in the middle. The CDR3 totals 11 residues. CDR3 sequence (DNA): TGCGCCAGCAGCTCCTCTTACGAGCAGTACTTC. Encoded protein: CASSSSYEQYF.